This T cell receptor beta chain was found in a study of shared clonotypes between healthy human individuals. Study-wide findings and caveats: Naive subsets generally had larger estimated richness than memory subsets.

The genomic DNA of each subset was split evenly across several immunoSEQ plates. The assay was immunoSEQ multiplex PCR, and TCRdb's table has in-frame clones only and misses some. This table has millions of clones, approximately 94% appearing once. With 4 bases removed from V and 2 bases from J, the gap between germline ends came to 17 bases. Germline assignment: CDR1 SGHDT and CDR2 YYEEEE. CDR3 length: 16 residues. The naive CD8 population came from CD45RO-negative cells selected for CCR7, without terminally differentiated effector memory CD45RA+ cells. With regard to this clone: No antigen is known for it.

The TCR was taken from a man between 18 and 29 years old in good health. The sequenced material came from naive CD8+ T cells sorted from blood. The chain employs TRBV5-6 and TRBJ2-3; a possible D gene is TRBD2 (6 bases). The CDR3 DNA reads TGTGCCAGCAGCAGGACTTTAGCGGAGTCCACAGATACGCAGTATTTT. As protein: CASSRTLAESTDTQYF.